Following are 3 T cell receptor beta chains from one sample sequenced in a study of T cell changes during pregnancy in multiple sclerosis (dated by TCRdb to between 2018 and 2020). The library was prepared using the immunoSEQ multiplex PCR assay. Here the immuneACCESS table is served through TCRdb, limited to in-frame sequences with V and J called. Missing clones are a known gap in these copies; in checked studies unresolved V genes cover under half, and the rest lacks a known reason. Counted in this sample were 35,000 or so clones; 88% of them appeared once. Roughly 0.6% of the sample rests with the top ten. The sample was CD4+ T cells from peripheral blood mononuclear cells, taken in the first trimester of pregnancy. These receptors were collected from a female donor with multiple sclerosis, enrolled in a pregnancy study.

The gene calls are TRBV7-3 and TRBJ1-5; 9 bases fit TRBD1. The CDR3 contains 14 residues. V shed 5 bases, J shed 4 bases, and the junction held 3 bases outside the gene matches. Germline CDR1 and CDR2: SGHTA and FQGTGA. The CDR3 DNA reads as TGTGCCAGCAGCCCGACAGGGGGGAATCAGCCCCAGCATTTT. Translation gives CASSPTGGNQPQHF.

The chain joins TRBV6-1 to TRBJ2-7; the match to TRBD1 covers 9 bases. Germline trimming cut 2 bases from V and 6 bases from J; bases unmatched to any gene: 8. This CDR3 contains 15 residues. CDR1 MNHNS and CDR2 SASEGT come from the germline V gene. In DNA, the CDR3 is TGTGCCAGCAGTGAATGGGGGACAGGGAAGAGCGAGCAGTACTTC. Residues: CASSEWGTGKSEQYF.

The chain is built from TRBV7-2 and TRBJ2-3; no firm D call. Germline lookup yields CDR1 SGHTA and CDR2 FQGNSA. Deletions cut 1 base from V and 6 bases from J, with 8 bases between. This CDR3 spans 13 amino acids. The CDR3 DNA reads as TGTGCCAGCAGCTTAGTAGCCGGTGATACGCAGTATTTT. Protein sequence: CASSLVAGDTQYF.